The sequence of this TCR beta chain was determined in a study of vaccination effects on CD4 cells after COVID-19. The CDR3 extends over 16 amino acids. Germline V gene data show CDR1 as LGHDT and CDR2 as YNNKEL (reference sequence). V shed 0 bases and J shed 4 bases, with 10 bases lying between them. Sequenced by immunoSEQ multiplex PCR; TCRdb stores in-frame clones only, minus some. The sample lists roughly 46,000 clones; nearly 75% were seen once. This clone was seen once. The antigen is not known. Expansion of antigen-specific CD4+ T cells with viral peptide pools was carried out by the ViraFEST assay before sequencing. Following 10 days of culture, CD4+ T cells were isolated. Participants were given two doses of BNT162b2 or mRNA-1273 vaccine. Vaccine recipients lacked prior SARS-CoV-2 infection and had negative nucleocapsid antibodies.

The receptor was derived from a human donor who received a COVID-19 vaccine. The chain employs TRBV3-1 (or the pseudogene TRBV3-2) and TRBJ2-6; D could derive from TRBD1 or TRBD2 (6 bases each). The sequencing here drew on CD4+ T cells from PBMCs cultured with HCoV-OC43 spike peptides, taken after COVID-19 vaccination. Described subset: HCoV-OC43 spike overlapping peptide pool stimulation. CDR3 amino acids: CASSQDGGHGANVLTF. The CDR3 coding sequence is TGTGCCAGCAGCCAAGATGGGGGGCACGGGGCCAACGTCCTGACTTTC.